This is a list of T cell receptor beta chains from one sample in a study of cytomegalovirus exposure and HLA in healthy donors. The method was immunoSEQ multiplex PCR; TCRdb's version includes in-frame clones alone and lacks a portion of them. The table lists about 110,000 clones, more than 90% of them singletons, with around 0.65% in the top ten. The source material was PBMCs. The receptors were sampled from a woman between 18 and 29 years old in good health and CMV-seronegative. CDR3s include the opening cysteine and the closing phenylalanine or tryptophan. The D gene is left open where the match is weak. Size is stated for part of the rows, as once, few or many counts, or as a class when the clone is expanded.

J gene	D gene	clone size	V gene	CDR3 DNA	CDR3 protein
TRBJ1-2	.	.	TRBV6-5	TGTGCCAGCAGTACCGGACAGAGCTATGGCTACACCTTC	CASSTGQSYGYTF
TRBJ1-1	.	.	TRBV23-1	TGCGCCAGCAGTCCGATAAATCCTCTCAGGGCCACTGAAGCTTTCTTT	CASSPINPLRATEAFF
TRBJ2-1	TRBD2	once	TRBV9	TGTGCCAGCAGCGTAGGCGGGGGATCCTACAATGAGCAGTTCTTC	CASSVGGGSYNEQFF
TRBJ1-6	.	.	TRBV28	TGTGCCAGCAGTGAGAGGGGGTTCTATAATTCACCCCTCCACTTT	CASSERGFYNSPLHF
TRBJ1-2	.	.	TRBV4-1	TGCGCCAGCAGCCTTATGACACTTATCAACTATGGCTACACCTTC	CASSLMTLINYGYTF
TRBJ1-1	.	.	TRBV7-9	TGTGCCAGCAACGTAGGGGCCCAACTGAACACTGAAGCTTTCTTT	CASNVGAQLNTEAFF
TRBJ2-1	.	.	TRBV7-6	TGTGCCAGCAGTCCCGACGGAGGTCTGCAGTTCTTC	CASSPDGGLQFF
TRBJ2-3	.	.	TRBV2	TGTGCCACAGAACCTGGCACAGATACGCAGTATTTT	CATEPGTDTQYF
TRBJ2-5	.	.	TRBV19	TGTGCCAGTAGTAAAGGTTTTGGGGGGTTTGGAGAGACCCAGTACTTC	CASSKGFGGFGETQYF
TRBJ2-3	.	.	TRBV7-9	TGTGCCAGCACTATTAACACAGATACGCAGTATTTT	CASTINTDTQYF
TRBJ2-7	TRBD1	.	TRBV5-5	TGTGCCAGCAGCCTACAGGGGAACGAGCAGTACTTC	CASSLQGNEQYF
TRBJ2-3	TRBD2	.	TRBV7-2	TGTGCCAGCAGCTTAGGGGTAGCGGGGGGGCGATATACGCAGTATTTT	CASSLGVAGGRYTQYF
TRBJ2-7	.	.	TRBV5-1	TGCGCCAGCAGCCCCGGGGTCGCGTCTTACGAGCAGTACTTC	CASSPGVASYEQYF
TRBJ1-6	TRBD1	.	TRBV7-3	TGTGCCAGCAGCTCATCTACAGGGGGCAGTTCACCCCTCCACTTT	CASSSSTGGSSPLHF
TRBJ2-7	.	.	TRBV9	TGTGCCAGCAGCCCCCGGACAGCGTCAACCTACGAGCAGTACTTC	CASSPRTASTYEQYF
TRBJ2-1	.	.	TRBV5-4	TGTGCCAGCAGCATGAAACAGACCCTCTCCTACAATGAGCAGTTCTTC	CASSMKQTLSYNEQFF
TRBJ1-2	TRBD1	.	TRBV9	TGTGCCAGCAGCGAACAGGGGAGTAGGGAAAGTGGCTACACCTTC	CASSEQGSRESGYTF
TRBJ2-7	.	.	TRBV4-1	TGCGCCAGCAGCCCCGGAATCTCCCCCGGGGGGCCCGCCTACGAGCAGTACTTC	CASSPGISPGGPAYEQYF
TRBJ2-1	.	.	TRBV2	TGTGCCAGCAGTGAAGCGCCAGGATTCTACAATGAGCAGTTCTTC	CASSEAPGFYNEQFF
TRBJ2-3	TRBD1	.	TRBV6-5	TGTGCCAGCAGTTACTCCGGACAGGGGGCGGATACGCAGTATTTT	CASSYSGQGADTQYF
TRBJ1-1	TRBD1	.	TRBV6-1	TGTGCCAGCAGTGAACTTGGACAGGGTTTCACTGAAGCTTTCTTT	CASSELGQGFTEAFF
TRBJ1-5	TRBD1	.	TRBV5-6	TGTGCCAGCAGCTTCTTCCTGACAGGGGGCGATCAGCCCCAGCATTTT	CASSFFLTGGDQPQHF
TRBJ2-1	TRBD2	.	TRBV7-2	TGTGCCAGCAGCCAAAGCGGGATCTCCTACAATGAGCAGTTCTTC	CASSQSGISYNEQFF
TRBJ1-2	.	.	TRBV11-2	TGTGCCAGCAGCTTAGGGGTTGCAGGGCCTACCTATGGCTACACCTTC	CASSLGVAGPTYGYTF
TRBJ2-4	.	.	TRBV2	TGTGCCAGCTATAGTTTACTAGCCAAAAACATTCAGTACTTC	CASYSLLAKNIQYF
TRBJ2-1	.	.	TRBV7-3	TGTGCCAGCAGCTTAGGGGGACTCCTCGCCCCCAATGAGCAGTTCTTC	CASSLGGLLAPNEQFF